The sequence of this T cell receptor beta chain was determined in a study of T cells after posttransplantation cyclophosphamide. Findings of the study overall: Later blood repertoires were often dominated by clones from the donor CD8+ memory compartment.

The data were produced by immunoSEQ multiplex PCR, yet TCRdb's version contains in-frame clones alone and is incomplete. Seen here are roughly 12,000 clones, 85% to 95% observed once, and the top ten hold 0.3%. As for this clone: Its antigen is as yet unknown.

Germline lookup yields CDR1 SGHRS and CDR2 YFSETQ. The ends were cut back, 0 bases at V and 2 bases at J, with 9 bases in the middle. The CDR3 consists of 14 residues. Sequenced sample: naive CD8+ T cells sorted from PBMCs. This receptor was obtained from a man aged 25 to 45 in good health and a related stem cell transplant donor. The chain employs TRBV5-1 and TRBJ2-7; possibly TRBD1 for D (6 bases). DNA for the CDR3: TGCGCCAGCAGCTTGGGTACAGGGCCCTACGAGCAGTACTTC. Protein sequence: CASSLGTGPYEQYF.